This T cell receptor (beta chain) emerged from a study of shared clonotypes between healthy human individuals. Study-level information: A few men and a couple of women, aged 18 to 49, were donors. Points from the study as a whole: Inspection by rarefaction showed sorted-subset sequencing to be incomplete despite large depth.

Note on this clone: Its cognate antigen is unknown.

Trimming pared 5 bases from V and 7 bases from J, leaving 21 bases between. CDR1 and CDR2 from the germline V gene are MDHEN and SYDVKM. The length of the CDR3 is 16 residues. Partitioning of CD4+ cells yielded a CD45RA+ naive subset and a CD45RA-negative memory subset. Original processing notes: ImmunoSEQ junction-only sequences lacked quality scores, so their filtering differed. The protocol was immunoSEQ multiplex PCR, while the TCRdb copy is restricted to in-frame clones and leaves out a portion. V and J calls plus clone size are reproduced from that table; the DNA served to infer D and trimming. This sample has around 700,000 clones, with 72% found just once.

The J gene is TRBJ2-4, the V gene TRBV28, with D perhaps matching TRBD1 or TRBD2 (5 bases each). The sequenced sample was memory CD4+ T cells sorted from blood. The subset here: CD45RA-negative fraction. This clonotype was obtained from a young woman in good health. CDR3 protein: CASSRQPDAWGNIQYF. DNA of the CDR3: TGTGCCAGCAGTCGACAACCGGACGCCTGGGGGAACATTCAGTACTTC.